These T cell receptor beta chains were read from a single sample in a study of T-cell memory formation after mild COVID-19. TCRdb itself ran the 5' RACE reads through MiXCR, one entry per CDR3 protein. The sample consists of under 550,000 distinct CDR3 sequences, approximately 18% of them appearing once. Sequencing input: PBMCs or a T cell subset sorted from them (not recorded which). These receptor sequences come from an adult woman who had mild COVID-19 (a few samples of this study predate the infection). Cell type and time point are not known. CDR3s include the opening cysteine and the closing phenylalanine or tryptophan. A D gene is named only where the DNA matches it firmly. Not every row has a clone size; where given, it reads once, few, many or a size class.

d_gene: TRBD2
j_gene: TRBJ2-3
v_gene: TRBV12-3/TRBV12-4
abundance: -
CDR3nt: TGTGCCAGCAGACCGAACTTAGCGGGGGGCACAGATACGCAGTATTTT
CDR3aa: CASRPNLAGGTDTQYF

d_gene: TRBD1
j_gene: TRBJ1-1
v_gene: TRBV7-8
abundance: -
CDR3nt: TGTGCCAGCAGCTTAGAGTACGAACAGGGGGACACTGAAGCTTTCTTT
CDR3aa: CASSLEYEQGDTEAFF

d_gene: TRBD1
j_gene: TRBJ2-1
v_gene: TRBV10-3
abundance: -
CDR3nt: TGTGCCATCAGCCAAACCGACAGGGGCTACAATGAGCAGTTCTTC
CDR3aa: CAISQTDRGYNEQFF

d_gene: -
j_gene: TRBJ1-2
v_gene: TRBV6-5
abundance: once
CDR3nt: TGTGCCAGCAGTTACTTGGATCGGATGGGCTACACCTTC
CDR3aa: CASSYLDRMGYTF

d_gene: -
j_gene: TRBJ1-1
v_gene: TRBV29-1
abundance: -
CDR3nt: TGCAGCGTTGAAGGGCAGCTGAACACTGAAGCTTTCTTT
CDR3aa: CSVEGQLNTEAFF

d_gene: -
j_gene: TRBJ2-3
v_gene: TRBV6-5
abundance: few
CDR3nt: TGTGCCAGCAGTTACGAGGAGAACAATACGCAGTATTTT
CDR3aa: CASSYEENNTQYF

d_gene: TRBD1
j_gene: TRBJ1-1
v_gene: TRBV7-9
abundance: few
CDR3nt: TGTGCCAGCAGCTCCCTTGGACAGGAGAACACTGAAGCTTTCTTT
CDR3aa: CASSSLGQENTEAFF

d_gene: -
j_gene: TRBJ1-2
v_gene: TRBV5-1
abundance: -
CDR3nt: TGCGCCAGCAGCTCCTACTTTGACAGAGCTAACTATGGCTACACCTTC
CDR3aa: CASSSYFDRANYGYTF

d_gene: -
j_gene: TRBJ2-5
v_gene: TRBV10-3
abundance: few
CDR3nt: TGTGCCATCAGGGATAGCACCGAGACCCAGTACTTC
CDR3aa: CAIRDSTETQYF

d_gene: TRBD2
j_gene: TRBJ2-3
v_gene: TRBV12-3/TRBV12-4
abundance: many
CDR3nt: TGTGCCAGCAGTTTAGTAGGACTAGCGGTTTCTAGCACAGATACGCAGTATTTT
CDR3aa: CASSLVGLAVSSTDTQYF

d_gene: -
j_gene: TRBJ2-1
v_gene: TRBV2
abundance: few
CDR3nt: TGTGCCAGCAGTGCCCCGACTAGTAATTTCCACAATGAGCAGTTCTTC
CDR3aa: CASSAPTSNFHNEQFF

d_gene: TRBD2
j_gene: TRBJ2-1
v_gene: TRBV25-1
abundance: few
CDR3nt: TGTGCCAGCAGTGATAATCGGCTAGCGGGAGTGGATGAGCAGTTCTTC
CDR3aa: CASSDNRLAGVDEQFF

d_gene: -
j_gene: TRBJ1-1
v_gene: TRBV6-5
abundance: many
CDR3nt: TGTGCCAGCAGAATAAACCCGGGACGGCCGAACACTGAAGCTTTCTTT
CDR3aa: CASRINPGRPNTEAFF

d_gene: -
j_gene: TRBJ2-1
v_gene: TRBV24-1
abundance: -
CDR3nt: TGTGCCACCAGTGATTTCCGCAGCGGTCGGGGTGAGCAGTTCTTC
CDR3aa: CATSDFRSGRGEQFF

d_gene: TRBD1
j_gene: TRBJ1-2
v_gene: TRBV20-1
abundance: few
CDR3nt: TGCAGTGCTGGACAGGGTTTTGATGGCTACACCTTC
CDR3aa: CSAGQGFDGYTF

d_gene: -
j_gene: TRBJ2-7
v_gene: TRBV24-1
abundance: -
CDR3nt: TGTGCCACCAGTGATTCTCGGCGCCGCAGCTCCTACGAGCAGTACTTC
CDR3aa: CATSDSRRRSSYEQYF

d_gene: -
j_gene: TRBJ1-1
v_gene: TRBV5-4
abundance: -
CDR3nt: TGTGCCAGCAGCTCACTACGTGACAGGCCTATTGAAGCTTTCTTT
CDR3aa: CASSSLRDRPIEAFF

d_gene: -
j_gene: TRBJ1-1
v_gene: TRBV20-1
abundance: few
CDR3nt: TGCAGTGCTAGAGATGGTATACTCCGGGCACCCAAAAGGCAAATGAACACTGAAGCTTTCTTT
CDR3aa: CSARDGILRAPKRQMNTEAFF

d_gene: -
j_gene: TRBJ2-3
v_gene: TRBV27
abundance: -
CDR3nt: TGTGCCAGCAGTTTATCCAGGGCTCGAGATACGCAGTATTTT
CDR3aa: CASSLSRARDTQYF

d_gene: -
j_gene: TRBJ1-1
v_gene: TRBV7-2
abundance: -
CDR3nt: TGTGCCAGCAGCTTGAGGGGGTCGGTGAACACTGAAGCTTTCTTT
CDR3aa: CASSLRGSVNTEAFF

d_gene: -
j_gene: TRBJ2-7
v_gene: TRBV7-2
abundance: -
CDR3nt: TGTGCCAGCAGCGAAAACACGGGACTCCTCTCCTACGAGCAGTACTTC
CDR3aa: CASSENTGLLSYEQYF

d_gene: TRBD2
j_gene: TRBJ2-1
v_gene: TRBV29-1
abundance: many
CDR3nt: TGCAGGGTCATAGCGGGGGGTTACAATGAGCAGTTCTTC
CDR3aa: CRVIAGGYNEQFF

d_gene: -
j_gene: TRBJ1-1
v_gene: TRBV7-2
abundance: once
CDR3nt: TGTGCCAGCAGCTCCCCCGAGCGGAACACTGAAGCTTTCTTT
CDR3aa: CASSSPERNTEAFF

d_gene: TRBD2
j_gene: TRBJ2-3
v_gene: TRBV28
abundance: few
CDR3nt: TGTGCCAGCACACTGGTTACTAGCGGGAGTAAGAATACGCAGTATTTT
CDR3aa: CASTLVTSGSKNTQYF

d_gene: -
j_gene: TRBJ1-2
v_gene: TRBV2
abundance: -
CDR3nt: TGTGCCAGCACAGGGGACGGAGGGGGGGGCTATGGCTACACCTTC
CDR3aa: CASTGDGGGGYGYTF

d_gene: TRBD1
j_gene: TRBJ1-5
v_gene: TRBV4-1
abundance: -
CDR3nt: TGCGCCAGCAGCCTGACAGGGAGGAACAGCAATCAGCCCCAGCATTTT
CDR3aa: CASSLTGRNSNQPQHF

d_gene: TRBD2
j_gene: TRBJ2-3
v_gene: TRBV5-5
abundance: -
CDR3nt: TGTGCCAGCAGCTTGATCGCTAGCGGGAGGTTGGATACGCAGTATTTT
CDR3aa: CASSLIASGRLDTQYF

d_gene: -
j_gene: TRBJ1-5
v_gene: TRBV5-6
abundance: many
CDR3nt: TGTGCCAGCAGCTTGGGGATCGCCGGGGGTCAGCATTTT
CDR3aa: CASSLGIAGGQHF

d_gene: TRBD2
j_gene: TRBJ2-1
v_gene: TRBV7-6
abundance: few
CDR3nt: TGTGCCAGCAGCAAAAGCGGGGGGGCCAATGAGCAGTTCTTC
CDR3aa: CASSKSGGANEQFF

d_gene: -
j_gene: TRBJ2-1
v_gene: TRBV12-3/TRBV12-4
abundance: few
CDR3nt: TGTGCCAGCAGTACCCGGGACGGAACCATGGTTGAGCAGTTCTTC
CDR3aa: CASSTRDGTMVEQFF

d_gene: TRBD1
j_gene: TRBJ2-2
v_gene: TRBV12-5
abundance: many
CDR3nt: TGTGCTAGTGGTCGGGACAGAAACACCGGGGAGCTGTTTTTT
CDR3aa: CASGRDRNTGELFF

d_gene: -
j_gene: TRBJ2-3
v_gene: TRBV7-9
abundance: -
CDR3nt: TGTGCCAGCAGATCTCCCTCTAGCACAGATACGCAGTATTTT
CDR3aa: CASRSPSSTDTQYF

d_gene: TRBD1
j_gene: TRBJ2-5
v_gene: TRBV11-2
abundance: -
CDR3nt: TGTGCCAGCAGCTTAGGGGCAGGGGGAAACAGAGAGACCCAGTACTTC
CDR3aa: CASSLGAGGNRETQYF

d_gene: -
j_gene: TRBJ1-1
v_gene: TRBV12-3/TRBV12-4
abundance: few
CDR3nt: TGTGCCAGCGAGAGAGGGCCCACGGGCACTGAAGCTTTCTTT
CDR3aa: CASERGPTGTEAFF

d_gene: TRBD2
j_gene: TRBJ2-1
v_gene: TRBV7-2
abundance: few
CDR3nt: TGTGCCAGCCAGGGACTAGCGGGGGGATTTTACAATGAGCAGTTCTTC
CDR3aa: CASQGLAGGFYNEQFF

d_gene: TRBD1
j_gene: TRBJ2-7
v_gene: TRBV23-1
abundance: few
CDR3nt: TGCGCCAGCAGTCAATTCCTTGGGACAGCGACCTACGAGCAGTACTTC
CDR3aa: CASSQFLGTATYEQYF

d_gene: -
j_gene: TRBJ1-6
v_gene: TRBV20-1
abundance: -
CDR3nt: TGCAGTGCTATGGTCAGGCTTAATTCACCCCTCCACTTT
CDR3aa: CSAMVRLNSPLHF

d_gene: TRBD1
j_gene: TRBJ1-1
v_gene: TRBV5-1
abundance: -
CDR3nt: TGCGCCAGCAGCTTGGCCGAAGGACAGGGGCACACTGAAGCTTTCTTT
CDR3aa: CASSLAEGQGHTEAFF

d_gene: TRBD2
j_gene: TRBJ2-3
v_gene: TRBV7-3
abundance: -
CDR3nt: TGTGCCAGTACCTCTAGCGGGAGATCTGTCACAGATACGCAGTATTTT
CDR3aa: CASTSSGRSVTDTQYF

d_gene: TRBD2
j_gene: TRBJ2-1
v_gene: TRBV18
abundance: few
CDR3nt: TGTGCCAGCTCACCAGCTAGCGGGAGGGCCCTCTATGAGCAGTTCTTC
CDR3aa: CASSPASGRALYEQFF

d_gene: -
j_gene: TRBJ2-7
v_gene: TRBV2
abundance: few
CDR3nt: TGTGCCAGCAGTAGGGGGGGCCCGGGGGAGCAGTACTTC
CDR3aa: CASSRGGPGEQYF

d_gene: TRBD1
j_gene: TRBJ1-1
v_gene: TRBV2
abundance: few
CDR3nt: TGTGCCAGCAGGTATGACAGGGCATGGACTGAAGCTTTCTTT
CDR3aa: CASRYDRAWTEAFF

d_gene: TRBD1
j_gene: TRBJ2-2
v_gene: TRBV6-2/TRBV6-3
abundance: -
CDR3nt: TGTGCCAGCAGGCCGGGAACAGGGGTTAACACCGGGGAGCTGTTTTTT
CDR3aa: CASRPGTGVNTGELFF

d_gene: -
j_gene: TRBJ1-1
v_gene: TRBV4-1
abundance: many
CDR3nt: TGCGCCAGCAGCCAAGGAGCGGGTGACACTGAAGCTTTCTTT
CDR3aa: CASSQGAGDTEAFF

d_gene: TRBD2
j_gene: TRBJ2-3
v_gene: TRBV2
abundance: -
CDR3nt: TGTGCCAGCAGGGCAACGGCGGGGGGCACAGATACGCAGTATTTT
CDR3aa: CASRATAGGTDTQYF

d_gene: -
j_gene: TRBJ2-3
v_gene: TRBV7-9
abundance: -
CDR3nt: TGTGCCAGCAGCTTAGTTTTCAACGCAGATACGCAGTATTTT
CDR3aa: CASSLVFNADTQYF

d_gene: -
j_gene: TRBJ2-5
v_gene: TRBV20-1
abundance: few
CDR3nt: TGCAGTGCTAGAGATTCCAGGGCGTCAGAGACCCAGTACTTC
CDR3aa: CSARDSRASETQYF

d_gene: TRBD1
j_gene: TRBJ1-5
v_gene: TRBV28
abundance: many
CDR3nt: TGTGCCAGCAGCTTCCGGGACAGACTCAATCAGCCCCAGCATTTT
CDR3aa: CASSFRDRLNQPQHF

d_gene: -
j_gene: TRBJ1-2
v_gene: TRBV6-5
abundance: few
CDR3nt: TGTGCCAGCAGTTACACGGGAACGGAGAACTATGGCTACACCTTC
CDR3aa: CASSYTGTENYGYTF

d_gene: -
j_gene: TRBJ2-3
v_gene: TRBV6-5
abundance: -
CDR3nt: TGTGCCAGCGTGGAAAGCCGCACAGATACGCAGTATTTT
CDR3aa: CASVESRTDTQYF

d_gene: TRBD1
j_gene: TRBJ2-5
v_gene: TRBV5-1
abundance: many
CDR3nt: TGCGCCAGCAGCGGGACAGGGAGAGAGACCCAGTACTTC
CDR3aa: CASSGTGRETQYF

d_gene: -
j_gene: TRBJ2-5
v_gene: TRBV4-1
abundance: -
CDR3nt: TGCGCCAGCAGCCAAGAAAGGGGGGCAGGGGAGACCCAGTACTTC
CDR3aa: CASSQERGAGETQYF

d_gene: TRBD1
j_gene: TRBJ2-7
v_gene: TRBV4-3
abundance: few
CDR3nt: TGCGCCAGCAGCCAAGGGACAGGGACTCATAGCTCCTACGAGCAGTACTTC
CDR3aa: CASSQGTGTHSSYEQYF

d_gene: -
j_gene: TRBJ1-5
v_gene: TRBV5-1
abundance: many
CDR3nt: TGCGCCAGCAGCTTGGCCCCGGATCAGCCCCAGCATTTT
CDR3aa: CASSLAPDQPQHF

d_gene: -
j_gene: TRBJ2-1
v_gene: TRBV9
abundance: -
CDR3nt: TGTGCCAGCAGCGCCAGCTCTTTGGGATCCTACAATGAGCAGTTCTTC
CDR3aa: CASSASSLGSYNEQFF

d_gene: -
j_gene: TRBJ1-5
v_gene: TRBV27
abundance: -
CDR3nt: TGTGCCAGCAGTTCCTACCCGAGACAGGGCAATCAGCCCCAGCATTTT
CDR3aa: CASSSYPRQGNQPQHF

d_gene: TRBD1
j_gene: TRBJ2-5
v_gene: TRBV24-1
abundance: -
CDR3nt: TGTGCCACCAGTGATTTCGACAGGGGACCAGAGACCCAGTACTTC
CDR3aa: CATSDFDRGPETQYF

d_gene: -
j_gene: TRBJ2-4
v_gene: TRBV15
abundance: -
CDR3nt: TGTGCCACCGGGGGGGCCGATAACATTCAGTACTTC
CDR3aa: CATGGADNIQYF